This T cell receptor beta chain was sequenced for a study of blood T cell repertoires in COVID-19. Whole-study context: There were acute and convalescent COVID-19 samples, and they came from the United States, Italy and Spain. T cells, B-cell-depleted T cells, or PBMCs provided the cDNA or gDNA that served as material.

In the original analysis: Estimation of nucleated cell counts relied on the amplification of reference gene primers. Assay: immunoSEQ multiplex PCR; the TCRdb copy retains only in-frame clones and omits some. The V and J calls and clone size were taken over from that table, and D and trimming were inferred from the DNA. Of fewer than 200,000 clones in the sample, roughly 81% were seen once. Patients at the Seattle site were enrolled during active infection and followed longitudinally. V was clipped by 8 bases and J by 1 base, with 21 bases between them. This CDR3 contains 16 residues. CDR1 and CDR2 (germline): SQVTM, ANQGSEA.

Sequencing was done on a sample of peripheral blood. The V call is TRBV29-1, the J call TRBJ2-1; possible D gene TRBD2, 6 bases. This receptor was obtained from a woman at least 80 years old with COVID-19, enrolled during active disease. The CDR3, as DNA: TGCAGCTCTGTTGGGGCAACCGGGACTTCCTACAATGAGCAGTTCTTC. This encodes CSSVGATGTSYNEQFF.